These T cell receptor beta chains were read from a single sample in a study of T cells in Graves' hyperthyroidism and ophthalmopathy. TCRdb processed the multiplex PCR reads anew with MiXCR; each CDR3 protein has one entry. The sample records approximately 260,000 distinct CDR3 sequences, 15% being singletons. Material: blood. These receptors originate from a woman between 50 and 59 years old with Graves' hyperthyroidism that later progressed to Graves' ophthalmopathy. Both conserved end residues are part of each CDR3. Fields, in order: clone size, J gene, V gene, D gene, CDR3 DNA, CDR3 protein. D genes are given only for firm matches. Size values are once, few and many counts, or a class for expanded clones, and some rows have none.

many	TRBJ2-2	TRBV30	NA	TGTGCCTGGAATCGGGAGTGGCAGGGAGGCACCGGGGAGCTGTTTTTT	CAWNREWQGGTGELFF
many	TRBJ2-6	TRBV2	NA	TGTGCCAGCACCGGAGGACCTTCTTCCGCCAACGTCCTGACTTTC	CASTGGPSSANVLTF
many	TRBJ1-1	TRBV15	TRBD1	TGTGCCACCAGCTCCCACAGGGGCGCTGAAGCTTTCTTT	CATSSHRGAEAFF
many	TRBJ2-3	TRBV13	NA	TGTGCCAGCAGCGAGCCCCCCCCCACAGATACGCAGTATTTT	CASSEPPPTDTQYF
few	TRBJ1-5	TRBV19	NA	TGTGCCAGTAGTTCCCCCTCCGGGACCAGCTATAGCAATCAGCCCCAGCATTTT	CASSSPSGTSYSNQPQHF
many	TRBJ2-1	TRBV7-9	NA	TGTGCCAGCAGCCCTTGGTCAGGGAGCGAATACAATGAGCAGTTCTTC	CASSPWSGSEYNEQFF
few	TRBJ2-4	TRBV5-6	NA	TGTGCCAGCAGCTTGGCCGCCGGGGATTTAGCCAAAAACATTCAGTACTTC	CASSLAAGDLAKNIQYF
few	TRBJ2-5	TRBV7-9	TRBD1	TGTGCCAGCAGCTTAGAACCAGGGGGCGCGGGAGAGACCCAGTACTTC	CASSLEPGGAGETQYF
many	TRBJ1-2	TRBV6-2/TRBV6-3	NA	TGTGCCAGCAGGCGCCTCGGGACAAACTATGGCTACACCTTC	CASRRLGTNYGYTF
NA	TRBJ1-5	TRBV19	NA	TGTGCCAGTAGTATGCTGAGGGACCCCGTTTTTAATCAGCCCCAGCATTTT	CASSMLRDPVFNQPQHF
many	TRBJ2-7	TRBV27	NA	TGTGCCAGCAGTTTTGGGAGACCCCCCAGCTCCTACGAGCAGTACTTC	CASSFGRPPSSYEQYF
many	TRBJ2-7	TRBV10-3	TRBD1	TGTGCCACCGAGGGGACAGGACTAAGCTCCTACGAGCAGTACTTC	CATEGTGLSSYEQYF
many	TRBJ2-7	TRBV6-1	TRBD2	TGTGCCAGCAAGGCTAGCGGGAGCACAAAACTTTACGAGCAGTACTTC	CASKASGSTKLYEQYF
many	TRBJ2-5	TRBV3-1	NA	TGTGCCAGCAGCCAGATAGCAGGGCAAGAGACCCAGTACTTC	CASSQIAGQETQYF
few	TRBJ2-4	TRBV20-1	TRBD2	TGCAGTGCTCAGAGCGTGGGAGGGGTTTTAGGAAACATTCAGTACTTC	CSAQSVGGVLGNIQYF
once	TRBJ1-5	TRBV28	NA	TGTGCCAGCAGTTCTATCCGGGTGAATCAGCCCCAGCATTTT	CASSSIRVNQPQHF
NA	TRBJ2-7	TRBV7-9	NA	TGTGCCAGCAGCGCGACAGCGAACTCCTACGAGCAGTACTTC	CASSATANSYEQYF
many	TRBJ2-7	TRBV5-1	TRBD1	TGCGCCAGCAGCTTTGGGACAGGGGGCCGCGAGCAGTACTTC	CASSFGTGGREQYF
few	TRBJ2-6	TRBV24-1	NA	TGTGCCACCAGCGAGGGTCCCTCTGGGGCCAACGTCCTGACTTTC	CATSEGPSGANVLTF
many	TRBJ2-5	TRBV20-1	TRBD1	TGCAGTGCTAACCCAGGGGGCGCCGACCAAGAGACCCAGTACTTC	CSANPGGADQETQYF
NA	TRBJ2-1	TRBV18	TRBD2	TGTGCCAGCTCAACCCCCTCTAGCGGGAGGGCCCGGGAGCAGTTCTTC	CASSTPSSGRAREQFF
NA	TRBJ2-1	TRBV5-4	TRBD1	TGTGCCAGCAGGCTGGGACAGGGTAATCGCAATGAGCAGTTCTTC	CASRLGQGNRNEQFF
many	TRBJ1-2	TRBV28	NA	TGTGCCAGCAGAGATACAAAACGGGGGGCGAAGGATGGCTACACCTTC	CASRDTKRGAKDGYTF
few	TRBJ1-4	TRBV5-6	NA	TGTGCCAGCGGGAAGCTTAATGAAAAACTGTTTTTT	CASGKLNEKLFF
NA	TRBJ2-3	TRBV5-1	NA	TGCGCCAGCAGCTTGGCCTGGGCACGAGATACGCAGTATTTT	CASSLAWARDTQYF
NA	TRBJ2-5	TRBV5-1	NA	TGCGCCAGCAGCACGCCCCCTGTCTTCCAAGAGACCCAGTACTTC	CASSTPPVFQETQYF
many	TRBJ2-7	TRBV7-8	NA	TGTGCCAGCAGCCATTACGGCAGGGGCGAGCAGTACTTC	CASSHYGRGEQYF
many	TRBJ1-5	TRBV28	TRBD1	TGTGCCAGCGGGACAGTCTCTTCCAATCAGCCCCAGCATTTT	CASGTVSSNQPQHF
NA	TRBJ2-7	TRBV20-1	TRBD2	TGCAGTGCTGGACAGTCTAGCGGGAGTAGTGAGCAGTACTTC	CSAGQSSGSSEQYF
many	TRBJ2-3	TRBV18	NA	TGTGCCAGCTCACCCGATAGATCGGCCCTCACAGATACGCAGTATTTT	CASSPDRSALTDTQYF
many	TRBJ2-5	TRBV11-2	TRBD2	TGTGCCAGCAGCAGGGGAGGGGTCCAAGAGACCCAGTACTTC	CASSRGGVQETQYF
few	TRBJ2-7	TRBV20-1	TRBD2	TGCAGTGCCCTAGAAGGACTAGCGGGAGCTAGGGGCTCCTACGAGCAGTACTTC	CSALEGLAGARGSYEQYF
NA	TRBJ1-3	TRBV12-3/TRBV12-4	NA	TGTGCCAGCAGCCCCTCGTTCGGGACGAATTCTGGAAACACCATATATTTT	CASSPSFGTNSGNTIYF
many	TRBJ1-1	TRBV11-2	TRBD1	TGTGCCAGCAGCCAGACAGGGGGAACTGAAGCTTTCTTT	CASSQTGGTEAFF
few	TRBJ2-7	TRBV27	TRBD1	TGTGCCAGCAGTCGGGACAGGGTGGGAGAGCAGTACTTC	CASSRDRVGEQYF
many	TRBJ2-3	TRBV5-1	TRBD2	TGCGCCAGCAGCTTGGCCCCTAGCGGGAGCGGAGATACGCAGTATTTT	CASSLAPSGSGDTQYF
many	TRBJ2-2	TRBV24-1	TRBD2	TGTGCCACCAGTGTTGGCGGGAGGAGGACCGGGGAGCTGTTTTTT	CATSVGGRRTGELFF
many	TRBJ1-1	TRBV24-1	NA	TGTGCCACCAGTGATTTGCAGAACACTGAAGCTTTCTTT	CATSDLQNTEAFF
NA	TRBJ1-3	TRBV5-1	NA	TGCGCCAGCAGCTCCCACAGGGCTGGAGACACCATATATTTT	CASSSHRAGDTIYF
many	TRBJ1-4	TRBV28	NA	TGTGCCAGCAGCCTGAGGACGGGAGGGTATGGAAAACTGTTTTTT	CASSLRTGGYGKLFF
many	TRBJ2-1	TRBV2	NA	TGTGCCAGCAGTGAGTGGCCCCGCGGGTCAGGCGAGCAGTTCTTC	CASSEWPRGSGEQFF
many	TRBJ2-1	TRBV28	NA	TGTGCCAGCAGCGAGGGGAGTTTTGTGACGCTGCAGTTCTTC	CASSEGSFVTLQFF
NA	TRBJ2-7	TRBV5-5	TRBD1	TGTGCCAGCAGCTTGGCCGGGACAGGGGCGCTCGAGCAGTACTTC	CASSLAGTGALEQYF
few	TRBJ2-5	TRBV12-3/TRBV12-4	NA	TGTGCCAGCAGTTTAGGGGTGAGGCGTCCTGAGACCCAGTACTTC	CASSLGVRRPETQYF
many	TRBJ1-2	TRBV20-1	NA	TGCAGTGCTAGGGAAGGGCGCACTAACTATGGCTACACCTTC	CSAREGRTNYGYTF